This entry features one TCR beta chain sequence. Its antigen is currently unknown. J gave up 5 bases and V 6 bases, and 8 bases lay outside the gene matches. The germline V gene encodes CDR1 SNHLY and CDR2 FYNNEI. The CDR3 spans 14 residues. 60 Vbeta and 13 Jbeta primers were used in PCR. TCRdb's copy holds only in-frame clones and misses some; the assay was immunoSEQ multiplex PCR. The sample yields roughly 110,000 clones, 60% to 75% seen once. This sample was included in a study of cytomegalovirus exposure and HLA in healthy donors. Study in general: The early release's HLA-typed donors yielded about 85 million unique TCRs. Points from the study as a whole: DRB1 had the most TCR associations and HLA-C the fewest, a later analysis found, with rates varying by HLA locus. Researchers catalogued approximately 160 TCR beta chains as cytomegalovirus-associated. An assumption of roughly uniform sequencing depth across donors underlay the presence/absence analyses.

The sample was PBMCs. The origin of this receptor is a male donor in good health and CMV-seropositive. This chain links TRBV2 with TRBJ2-5, with 8 nucleotides matching TRBD1. CDR3: CASSGQGSQETQYF. CDR3 sequence (DNA): TGTGCCAGCAGCGGACAGGGTAGTCAGGAGACCCAGTACTTC.